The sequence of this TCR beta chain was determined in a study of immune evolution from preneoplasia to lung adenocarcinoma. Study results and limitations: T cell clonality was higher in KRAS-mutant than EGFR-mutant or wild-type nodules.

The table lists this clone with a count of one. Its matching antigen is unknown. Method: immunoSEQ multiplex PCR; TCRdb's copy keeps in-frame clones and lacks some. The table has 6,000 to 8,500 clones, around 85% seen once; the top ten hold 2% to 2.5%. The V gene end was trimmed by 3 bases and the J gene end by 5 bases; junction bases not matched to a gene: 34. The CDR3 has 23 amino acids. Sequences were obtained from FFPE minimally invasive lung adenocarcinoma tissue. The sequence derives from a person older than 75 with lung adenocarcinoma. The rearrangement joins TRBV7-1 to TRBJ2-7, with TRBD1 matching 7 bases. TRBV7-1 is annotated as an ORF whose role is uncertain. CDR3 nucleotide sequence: TGTGCCAGCAGCTCCCATCGACAGGGCTTGAGTCTAGTAGGGGCTGGCCTAAGTCACGAGCAGTACTTC. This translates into CASSSHRQGLSLVGAGLSHEQYF.